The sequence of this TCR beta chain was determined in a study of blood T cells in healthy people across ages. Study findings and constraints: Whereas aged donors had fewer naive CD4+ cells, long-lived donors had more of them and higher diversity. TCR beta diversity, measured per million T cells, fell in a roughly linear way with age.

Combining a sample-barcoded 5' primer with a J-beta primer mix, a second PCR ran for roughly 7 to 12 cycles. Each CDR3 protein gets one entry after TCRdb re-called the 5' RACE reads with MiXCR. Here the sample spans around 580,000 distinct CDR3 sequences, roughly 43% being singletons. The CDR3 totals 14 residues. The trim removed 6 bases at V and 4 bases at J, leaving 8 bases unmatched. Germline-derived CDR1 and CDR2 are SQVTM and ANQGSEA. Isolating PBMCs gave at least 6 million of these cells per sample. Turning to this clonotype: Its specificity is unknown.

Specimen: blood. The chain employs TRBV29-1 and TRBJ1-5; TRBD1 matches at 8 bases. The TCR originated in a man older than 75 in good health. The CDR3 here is CSVQTGTGNQPQHF. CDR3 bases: TGCAGCGTCCAGACCGGGACAGGAAATCAGCCCCAGCATTTT.